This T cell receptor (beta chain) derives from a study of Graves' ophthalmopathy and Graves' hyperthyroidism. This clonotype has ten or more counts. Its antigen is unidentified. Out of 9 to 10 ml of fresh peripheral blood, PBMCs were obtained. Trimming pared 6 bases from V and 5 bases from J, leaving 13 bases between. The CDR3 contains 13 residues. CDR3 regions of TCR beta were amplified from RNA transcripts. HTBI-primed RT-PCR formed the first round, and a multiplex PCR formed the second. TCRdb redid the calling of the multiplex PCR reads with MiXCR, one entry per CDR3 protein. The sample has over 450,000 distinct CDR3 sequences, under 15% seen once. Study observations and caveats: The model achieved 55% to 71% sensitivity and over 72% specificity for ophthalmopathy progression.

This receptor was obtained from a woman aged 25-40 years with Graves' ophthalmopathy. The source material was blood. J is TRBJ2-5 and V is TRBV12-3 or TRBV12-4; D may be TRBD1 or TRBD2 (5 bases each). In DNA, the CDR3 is TGTGCCAGCAGGCCCGGGACGAAGGAGACCCAGTACTTC. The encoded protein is CASRPGTKETQYF.